Below, 22 T cell receptor beta chains from the same sample are listed, as sequenced in a study of blood T cells in healthy people across ages. The second PCR ran about 6 to 11 cycles with a sample-barcoded 5' primer and J-beta primers. TCRdb redid the calling of the 5' RACE reads with MiXCR, one entry per CDR3 protein. The table has 1.5 million to 2 million distinct CDR3 sequences, roughly 27% seen once. Sequenced input: blood. These receptors were taken from a young woman in good health.

This clonotype came up a few times. The chain combines TRBV29-1 with TRBJ1-4, with a tentative D call TRBD1 (5 bases). The V gene's germline CDR1 is SQVTM and CDR2 ANQGSEA. The CDR3 covers 14 residues. The CDR3: CSIKRRGPNEKLFF. In DNA form, the CDR3 reads TGCAGTATTAAACGGAGGGGCCCGAATGAAAAACTGTTTTTT.

This clonotype has just a few counts. The chain carries TRBV7-9 and TRBJ2-7, with D perhaps TRBD1 (6 bases). CDR1 is SEHNR, CDR2 FQNEAQ, per germline (reference sequence). This CDR3 has 14 amino acids. V was cut by 1 base and J by 3 bases, with 10 bases left in between. The CDR3 DNA sequence: TGTGCCAGCAGCTTAGGGACAGTTGACTACGAGCAGTACTTC. It encodes CASSLGTVDYEQYF.

CDR3 residues: CASSLALVGEQYF. As DNA, the CDR3 is TGTGCCAGCAGCTTGGCTCTGGTAGGCGAGCAGTACTTC. The chain couples TRBV7-6 to TRBJ2-7, with D unclear. V shed 3 bases and J shed 6 bases, with 12 bases lying between them. Germline assignment: CDR1 SGHVS and CDR2 FNYEAQ. The CDR3 covers 13 residues.

The CDR3 coding sequence is TGCAGTGCTAGCCTCCAGCGGGAGGGCCTCTACGAGCAGTACTTC. Translating gives CSASLQREGLYEQYF. The chain carries TRBV20-1 and TRBJ2-7; TRBD2 agrees at 10 bases. This CDR3 region has 15 residues. In germline, CDR1 is DFQATT, CDR2 SNEGSKA (reference sequence). The V segment lost 3 bases and the J segment 3 bases; nucleotides outside the gene matches: 8.

V usage is TRBV20-1 and J usage is TRBJ1-1; D is ambiguous. This CDR3 has 16 amino acids. Trimming took 5 bases from V and 5 from J, leaving 24 bases between them. Germline V gene data show CDR1 as DFQATT and CDR2 as SNEGSKA (reference sequence). CDR3 coding DNA: TGCAGTGCTCCGCCGAATAATTTACCTGGATGGACTGAAGCTTTCTTT. This translates into CSAPPNNLPGWTEAFF.

Turning to this clonotype: An end of the junction differs from the germline gene, which may be a read error. V is TRBV13 and J is TRBJ2-3; 12 bases are shared with TRBD2. Germline V gene data show CDR1 as PRHDT and CDR2 as FYEKMQ (reference sequence). The CDR3 extends over 16 amino acids. CDR3 in amino acids: CASSSPGLAGTGTQYF. The DNA of the CDR3 is TGTGCCAGCAGCTCACCGGGACTAGCGGGCACAGGTACGCAGTATTTT.

The chain joins TRBV7-2 to TRBJ2-7; D is undetermined. Germline CDR1 reads SGHTA; CDR2 reads FQGNSA. Between the trimmed V and J ends, which lost 5 bases and 5 bases, there was a span of 22 bases. This CDR3 is 16 amino acids long. CDR3 loop: CASSPSLNPSRDEQYF. CDR3 coding DNA: TGTGCCAGCAGCCCAAGCCTAAACCCCTCGCGTGACGAGCAGTACTTC.

This clonotype was recorded many times. V gene TRBV7-6 combines with J gene TRBJ2-1; no clear D gene. CDR3 size: 13 residues. Trimming shortened V by 1 base and J by 6 bases, and 7 bases separated the two germline ends. Germline V gene sequence: CDR1 SGHVS, CDR2 FNYEAQ. The DNA for the CDR3 is TGTGCCAGCAGCTTAGGCCCCAGCAATGAGCAGTTCTTC. This gives the protein CASSLGPSNEQFF.

The V and J genes are TRBV2 and TRBJ2-5; D is undetermined. This CDR3 contains 13 residues. The V end was cut by 7 bases, the J end by 11 bases, with 20 bases between. Looked up from germline, CDR1 is SNHLY and CDR2 is FYNNEI. The CDR3 here is CASTLGSLNEQYF. The CDR3 bases are TGTGCCAGCACCCTAGGGTCATTAAATGAGCAGTACTTC.

The V and J genes are TRBV3-1 and TRBJ2-5; tentative D call: TRBD1 (6 bases). The CDR3 extends over 12 amino acids. The germline V gene has CDR1 LGHDT and CDR2 YNNKEL (reference sequence). Trimming cost V 0 bases and J 11 bases, with 10 bases left between them. The CDR3 region has the DNA TGTGCCAGCAGCCAAGAACGACAGGAGCAGTACTTC. Encoded protein: CASSQERQEQYF.

The rearrangement links TRBV20-1 to TRBJ2-1; 9 bases line up with TRBD2. With 6 bases clipped from V and 3 bases from J, the junction kept 9 bases outside the gene matches. Germline CDR1 reads DFQATT; CDR2 reads SNEGSKA (reference sequence). The CDR3 extends over 15 amino acids. The CDR3 bases are TGCAGTGCCGGCGCGGCGGGAGGGGTCTACAATGAGCAGTTCTTC. Encoded protein: CSAGAAGGVYNEQFF.

Details on this clonotype: Being one base from a much bigger clone, this may be a read error. The rearrangement joins TRBV4-1 to TRBJ2-5, with D hard to call. Germline assignment: CDR1 MGHRA and CDR2 YSYEKL. The CDR3 is 15 amino acids. Trimming pared 3 bases from V and 1 base from J, leaving 12 bases between. The CDR3 reads CASSQEQVRQETQYF. The CDR3 DNA is TGCGCCAGCAGCCAGGAGCAGGTCCGCCAAGAGACCCAGTACTTC.

The chain links TRBV6-5 to TRBJ2-3; the match to TRBD2 covers 11 bases. The CDR3 is 14 residues long. V gave up 6 bases and J gave up 6 bases; unmatched junction bases: 5. The germline CDR1 and CDR2 sequences are MNHEY and SVGAGI. The CDR3 DNA follows: TGTGCCAGCAGAAGACTAGCGGGGAGGGATACGCAGTATTTT. It codes for CASRRLAGRDTQYF.

This chain connects TRBV20-1 to TRBJ1-5; the match to TRBD1 covers 7 bases. This CDR3 spans 13 amino acids. The germline CDR1 and CDR2 sequences are DFQATT and SNEGSKA (reference sequence). V lost 4 bases, J lost 6 bases, and 6 bases stayed unmatched. The CDR3 is CSAMQGVCQPQHF. Here the CDR3 DNA reads TGCAGTGCTATGCAGGGGGTATGTCAGCCCCAGCATTTT.

This clonotype was picked up many times. The chain couples TRBV10-3 to TRBJ2-5; D call uncertain. CDR1 is ENHRY, CDR2 SYGVKD, per germline. The V end was cut by 8 bases, the J end by 5 bases, with 15 bases between. CDR3 length: 13 residues. CDR3 residues: CAIRESLGETQYF. In DNA form, the CDR3 reads TGTGCCATCCGCGAGTCACTGGGCGAGACCCAGTACTTC.

This clonotype was counted a few times. The V and J genes are TRBV6-2 or TRBV6-3 and TRBJ2-1; D not certain. Trimming shortened V by 6 bases and J by 9 bases, and 15 bases separated the two germline ends. The CDR3 sequence is 13 residues long. Per the germline V gene, CDR1 is MNHEY and CDR2 is SVGEGT. As DNA, the CDR3 is TGTGCCAGCAGCGGCAGTCCAGGCGTTGAGCAGTTCTTC. This translates into CASSGSPGVEQFF.

This chain uses TRBV12-3 or TRBV12-4 with TRBJ2-5; D not certain. Trimming removed 6 bases from V and 5 bases from J, with 13 bases in between. The CDR3 is 13 amino acids. The CDR3 sequence: CASSYATIETQYF. CDR3 DNA sequence: TGTGCCAGCAGCTACGCCACGATTGAGACCCAGTACTTC.

This clonotype was counted at least ten times. V gene TRBV6-5 combines with J gene TRBJ1-2; D is possibly TRBD1 (6 bases). The CDR3 runs to 13 residues. V was cut by 4 bases and J by 4 bases, with 10 bases left in between. Germline CDR1 reads MNHEY; CDR2 reads SVGAGI. The CDR3 sequence: CASSFGQSYGYTF. The CDR3 region has the DNA TGTGCCAGCAGTTTCGGACAGTCCTATGGCTACACCTTC.

Worth noting for this clonotype: Since the CDR3 does not end with the conserved phenylalanine or tryptophan, this likely comes from a read error. V is TRBV7-9 and J is TRBJ2-1, with D perhaps TRBD1 (5 bases). The CDR3 sequence is 16 residues long. Germline CDR1 and CDR2: SEHNR and FQNEAQ (reference sequence). V lost 2 bases and J 4 bases, leaving 15 bases between the germline ends. Here the CDR3 DNA reads TGTGCCAGCAGCTTAATTACGAGACAGTCTTACAATGAGCAGTTCGTC. As protein: CASSLITRQSYNEQFV.

In its sample, this clonotype was seen once. V and J are TRBV5-5 and TRBJ1-2, with 9 bases identical to TRBD1. The germline V gene has CDR1 SGHKS and CDR2 YYEKEE (reference sequence). J lost 4 bases, V lost 0 bases, and 7 bases had no gene match. The CDR3 is 16 amino acids. For the CDR3, the DNA is TGTGCCAGCAGCTTGGCCGGGGACAGGGTGAGCTATGGCTACACCTTC. Encoded protein: CASSLAGDRVSYGYTF.

This chain uses TRBV6-1 with TRBJ1-5; D is undetermined. With 2 bases removed from V and 4 bases from J, the gap between germline ends came to 15 bases. The CDR3 is 16 residues long. CDR1 and CDR2 from the germline V gene are MNHNS and SASEGT. DNA of the CDR3: TGTGCCAGCAGTGAAAGGGTCCGTATGAGGAATCAGCCCCAGCATTTT. Amino acids: CASSERVRMRNQPQHF.

This rearrangement joins TRBV4-1 to TRBJ1-5; D unresolved. The CDR3 covers 16 residues. Germline V gene lookup returns CDR1 MGHRA and CDR2 YSYEKL. V was pared by 4 bases and J by 9 bases, with 22 bases between. DNA of the CDR3: TGCGCCAGCAGCCGCGGACGCACGGGTGACGGTCGGCCCCAGCATTTT. Its translation: CASSRGRTGDGRPQHF.